These 3 T cell receptor beta chains share one sample of origin, sequenced in a study of blood T cell repertoires in COVID-19. The repertoire was sequenced with immunoSEQ multiplex PCR; TCRdb's copy has only in-frame clones and lacks some. The repertoire holds about 160,000 clones, with roughly 78% as singletons. The specimen sequenced was peripheral blood. All receptors derive from a woman aged 60 to 75 with COVID-19, enrolled during active disease.

The chain employs TRBV12-2 and TRBJ2-1; the table calls TRBD2, which could not be checked here. TRBV12-2 is a known pseudogene. The CDR3 loop spans 17 amino acids. The DNA for the CDR3 is TGTGCAAGTCGCTTGATAAGGACTAGCGAGAACTACAATGAGCAGTTCTTC. Protein sequence: CASRLIRTSENYNEQFF.

The genes are TRBV5-1 and TRBJ2-3, with 10 positions matching TRBD2. The CDR3 totals 16 residues. Germline CDR1 and CDR2: SGHRS and YFSETQ. Losses at the gene ends were 7 bases for V and 0 bases for J; bases not matched to a gene: 8. Here the CDR3 reads CASGELAGSSTDTQYF. CDR3 DNA sequence: TGCGCCAGCGGGGAACTAGCGGGGTCTAGCACAGATACGCAGTATTTT.

The V and J genes are TRBV21-1 and TRBJ1-5; the tabulated D call, TRBD1, remains unverified against the DNA. TRBV21-1 is classified as a pseudogene. This CDR3 is 17 amino acids long. CDR3 DNA sequence: TGTGCCAGCAGGATTTTGGGGGACAGGGTTGGTAGTCAGCCCCAGCATTTT. Amino acid sequence: CASRILGDRVGSQPQHF.